This passage covers 13 T cell receptor beta chains from one sample sequenced in a study of T cell responses to AZD1222 COVID-19 vaccine. Some clones are missing from TCRdb's copy, which holds only in-frame ones; the method was immunoSEQ multiplex PCR. The table includes approximately 110,000 clones, approximately 90% detected once. Sequenced material: peripheral blood, taken on day 0 of AZD1222 vaccination. The receptors come from an adult in good health.

This clone occurred once. The genes are TRBV27 and TRBJ2-2; D unresolved. The CDR3 is 13 amino acids. Trimming shortened V by 3 bases and J by 3 bases, and 5 bases separated the two germline ends. Germline loops: CDR1 MNHEY, CDR2 SMNVEV (reference sequence). CDR3 nucleotides: TGTGCCAGCAGTTTTCGTTACACCGGGGAGCTGTTTTTT. Its translation: CASSFRYTGELFF.

The chain is built from TRBV30 and TRBJ2-7; weak D call: TRBD1 (6 bases). V lost 5 bases, J lost 3 bases, and 14 bases lay in between. Germline-derived CDR1 and CDR2 are GTSNPN and SVGIG (reference sequence). This CDR3 is built from 13 residues. The CDR3: CAWAMDSFYEQYF. CDR3 bases: TGTGCCTGGGCGATGGACAGTTTCTACGAGCAGTACTTC.

This sequence joins TRBV12-3 or TRBV12-4 and TRBJ2-7; 7 bases match TRBD2. This CDR3 is built from 13 residues. The V segment lost 8 bases and the J segment 0 bases; nucleotides outside the gene matches: 4. The DNA of the CDR3 is TGTGCCAGCCAAGCGGGGAACTCCTACGAGCAGTACGTC. Translation: CASQAGNSYEQYV.

This clone was picked up a small number of times. The chain employs TRBV3-1 (or the pseudogene TRBV3-2) and TRBJ1-2, with D tentatively TRBD1 (5 bases). The CDR3 has 13 amino acids. Per the germline V gene, CDR1 is LGHDT and CDR2 is YNNKEL (reference sequence). The V end lost 4 bases, the J end lost 2 bases, and 8 bases lay between the germline ends. As DNA, the CDR3 is TGTGCCAGCAGCCCCCACAGGAACTATGGCTACACCTTC. Its translation is CASSPHRNYGYTF.

V and J are TRBV5-5 and TRBJ2-2; 10 bases agree with TRBD2. The CDR3 spans 15 residues. CDR1 and CDR2 from the germline V gene are SGHKS and YYEKEE (reference sequence). V shed 4 bases and J 6 bases; nucleotides not matched to a gene: 6. The CDR3 loop is CASSPGTSAAGELFF. In nucleotides, the CDR3 is TGTGCCAGCAGCCCCGGGACTAGCGCGGCCGGGGAGCTGTTTTTT.

The CDR3 DNA reads TGTGCCAGCAGCCTAGGGCTAGGGACTTGGGACACCCAGTACTTC. Protein: CASSLGLGTWDTQYF. V gene TRBV6-5 combines with J gene TRBJ2-5; D may be TRBD2 (6 bases). The V gene's germline CDR1 is MNHEY and CDR2 SVGAGI. Deletions cut 6 bases from V and 8 bases from J, with 22 bases between. CDR3 length equals 15 residues.

The V and J genes are TRBV6-5 and TRBJ1-1, with a possible D match to TRBD1 (5 bases). The CDR3 runs 13 residues. Germline V gives CDR1 MNHEY, CDR2 SVGAGI. Trimming removed 5 bases at V and 7 bases at J, with 14 bases between. Written as DNA, the CDR3 is TGTGCCAGCAGTCCCCGGTTGGGGCTTGAAGCTTTCTTT. Its protein is CASSPRLGLEAFF.

This chain links TRBV5-1 with TRBJ2-1, with D perhaps given as TRBD1 or TRBD2 (5 bases each). The CDR3 sequence is 15 residues long. The ends were cut back, 4 bases at V and 8 bases at J, with 19 bases in the middle. The germline V gene has CDR1 SGHRS and CDR2 YFSETQ. CDR3 in amino acids: CASSLRDPWFDEQFF. CDR3 nucleotide sequence: TGCGCCAGCAGCCTCCGGGACCCCTGGTTCGATGAGCAGTTCTTC.

This chain joins TRBV6-5 and TRBJ2-5; D is possibly TRBD1 (6 bases). CDR3 length: 13 amino acids. Germline loops: CDR1 MNHEY, CDR2 SVGAGI. Trimming removed 9 bases at V and 2 bases at J, with 13 bases between. The CDR3 DNA sequence: TGTGCCAGTGAAGGACAGATACAAGAGACCCAGTACTTC. This encodes CASEGQIQETQYF.

The J gene is TRBJ1-2, the V gene TRBV29-1; D is unresolved. Germline V gene data show CDR1 as SQVTM and CDR2 as ANQGSEA. This CDR3 has 10 amino acids. V was clipped by 6 bases and J by 10 bases, with 12 bases between them. CDR3 sequence reads: CSVGTADYTF. In nucleotides, the CDR3 is TGCAGCGTGGGAACTGCCGACTACACCTTC.

The chain carries TRBV5-1 and TRBJ1-6; 9 bases are shared with TRBD1. The CDR3 is 15 amino acids. Germline V CDR1 and CDR2: SGHRS, YFSETQ. J was trimmed by 7 bases and V by 3 bases; bases with no gene match: 5. CDR3 coding DNA: TGCGCCAGCAGCTCCGGGGACAGGGCGAATTCACCCCTCCACTTT. Encoded protein: CASSSGDRANSPLHF.

The chain has TRBV3-1 (or the pseudogene TRBV3-2) and TRBJ2-5; D is perhaps TRBD1 (7 bases). This CDR3 is 16 amino acids long. V dropped 4 bases and J dropped 2 bases, with 17 bases sitting between them. Germline V CDR1 and CDR2: LGHDT, YNNKEL (reference sequence). The CDR3 loop is CASSLRQGLGQETQYF. CDR3 sequence (DNA): TGTGCCAGCAGCCTCCGACAGGGACTGGGGCAAGAGACCCAGTACTTC.

This chain joins TRBV28 and TRBJ1-5; 9 bases map to TRBD1. Germline values: CDR1 MDHEN, CDR2 SYDVKM. The V segment lost 4 bases and the J segment 0 bases; nucleotides outside the gene matches: 7. The CDR3 covers 17 residues. CDR3: CASSSGTGQYSNQPQHF. The DNA for the CDR3 is TGTGCCAGCAGTTCCGGGACAGGGCAATATAGCAATCAGCCCCAGCATTTT.